These 9 T cell receptor beta chains share one sample of origin, sequenced in a study of blood T cell repertoires in COVID-19. TCRdb's table, derived via immunoSEQ multiplex PCR, lists solely in-frame clones and lacks some. The sample lists 55,000 to 65,000 clones; 80% to 90% were seen once. Material: peripheral blood. These receptors were taken from a man in his sixties with COVID-19, enrolled during active disease.

V is TRBV19 and J is TRBJ1-3, with 7 bases lining up with TRBD1. The V gene end was trimmed by 6 bases and the J gene end by 0 bases; junction bases not matched to a gene: 5. The CDR3 has 15 amino acids. The V gene's germline CDR1 is LNHDA and CDR2 SQIVND (reference sequence). For the CDR3, the DNA is TGTGCCAGTAGCGGACAGGAAAGCTCTGGAAACACCATATATTTT. This codes for CASSGQESSGNTIYF. Full variable domain (missing parts from reference TRBV19 and TRBJ1-3): DGGITQSPKYLFRKEGQNVTLSCEQNLNHDAMYWYRQDPGQGLRLIYYSQIVNDFQKGDIAEGYSVSREKKESFPLTVTSAQKNPTAFYLCASSGQESSGNTIYFGEGSWLTVV.

The sample holds one count of this clone. The chain links TRBV11-2 to TRBJ2-1; 13 bases are shared with TRBD2. The CDR3 has 17 residues. V was pared by 4 bases and J by 0 bases, with 3 bases of the junction left unmatched. Germline lookup yields CDR1 SGHAT and CDR2 FQNNGV. This chain's CDR3 is CASSSRTSGSSYNEQFF. CDR3 nucleotide sequence: TGTGCCAGCAGCTCCCGGACTAGCGGGAGCTCCTACAATGAGCAGTTCTTC.

Comment on this clone: Germline and junction disagree at one end, which may indicate a read error. V is TRBV2 and J is TRBJ1-1, with a weak D call TRBD1 (5 bases). The V gene's germline CDR1 is SNHLY and CDR2 FYNNEI. This CDR3 is 13 amino acids long. The CDR3 sequence: CARSAKGDTEAFF. The CDR3 nucleotides read TGTGCCAGGAGTGCGAAAGGGGACACTGAAGCTTTCTTT.

The V call is TRBV5-8, the J call TRBJ1-6; a possible D gene is TRBD1 (5 bases). Germline V lookup: CDR1 SGHTS, CDR2 YDEGEE. CDR3 length: 16 residues. The V end was cut by 4 bases, the J end by 4 bases, with 15 bases between. The CDR3 reads CASSQGTGGYNSPLHF. The CDR3 coding sequence is TGTGCCAGCAGCCAGGGTACGGGGGGGTATAATTCACCCCTCCACTTT.

The chain recombines TRBV7-8 with TRBJ1-2, with D perhaps matching TRBD1 (6 bases). Per the germline V gene, CDR1 is SGHVS and CDR2 is FQNEAQ. The V end lost 6 bases, the J end lost 7 bases, and 18 bases lay between the germline ends. The CDR3 is made up of 14 amino acids. The CDR3 spells CASRRDTGGIGYTF. CDR3 sequence (DNA): TGTGCCAGCAGAAGGGACACGGGTGGGATTGGCTACACCTTC.

This sequence joins TRBV27 and TRBJ1-2; 8 nucleotides match TRBD1. The germline V gene has CDR1 MNHEY and CDR2 SMNVEV (reference sequence). V gave up 3 bases and J gave up 7 bases; unmatched junction bases: 7. This CDR3 spans 14 amino acids. CDR3 sequence (DNA): TGTGCCAGCAGTTTCCGGACAGGGCTAGGTGGCTACACCTTC. It encodes CASSFRTGLGGYTF.

The rearrangement links TRBV24-1 to TRBJ2-1; tentative D call: TRBD2 (6 bases). CDR3 size: 12 residues. Looked up from germline, CDR1 is KGHDR and CDR2 is SFDVKD. V lost 0 bases to trimming and J lost 10 bases, with 6 bases between them. The CDR3 spells CATSDLAGEQFF. As DNA, the CDR3 is TGTGCCACCAGTGATTTGGCGGGGGAGCAGTTCTTC.

The CDR3 region is CASTTRGVNEKLFF. The CDR3 nucleotides read TGTGCCAGCACCACCCGGGGGGTTAATGAAAAACTGTTTTTT. This chain links TRBV3-1 (or the pseudogene TRBV3-2) with TRBJ1-4; D is possibly TRBD1 (5 bases). Germline CDR1 LGHDT, CDR2 YNNKEL (reference sequence). Deletions cut 7 bases from V and 4 bases from J, with 13 bases between. CDR3 length: 14 amino acids.

This rearrangement joins TRBV10-3 to TRBJ2-7; 8 nucleotides line up with TRBD2. In germline, CDR1 is ENHRY, CDR2 SYGVKD. This CDR3 has 18 residues. The ends lost 0 bases at V and 6 bases at J; junction bases unmatched: 16. CDR3 nucleotides: TGTGCCATCAGTGAGTCGATAGCCCCGGGACTAGGCGGTACCGAGCAGTACTTC. It translates to CAISESIAPGLGGTEQYF.